This TCR beta chain came from a study of shared clonotypes between healthy human individuals (dated by TCRdb to 2018 to 2021). Turning to the overall study: The cohort included three men and a couple of women between 18 and 49 years of age. For each donor, CD4 naive and CD4 memory were each run on three plates, CD8 naive on two plates, and CD8 memory on one plate. To estimate repertoire size and how much clonotypes are shared between individuals, the study performed deep sequencing of blood TCR repertoires from a few healthy adults. To increase sequencing depth and limit assay-specific biases, TCR repertoire library preparation and sequencing were carried out by different laboratories using diverse techniques. Leukapheresis yielded between about 0.8 and 9.5 billion PBMCs per donor. Results and caveats for the whole study, not just this receptor: Compared with non-shared clonotypes, clonotypes shared by all four sorted-subset donors had higher generation probabilities. About 5% of naive CD4, roughly 3.5% of naive CD8, 2% to 2.5% of memory CD4, and about 0.4% of memory CD8 clonotypes were shared across several donors. Naive subsets generally had larger estimated clonotype richness than memory subsets did. Sampling was restricted to blood, and TCR repertoires in tissue are likely to differ from TCR repertoires in blood. Even with the large sequencing depth, rarefaction of the sorted-subset datasets indicated that sequencing was incomplete. Based on pairwise subsampling, the degree of clonotype sharing among donors was expected to be affected by sequencing depth. Because the study included only a small number of donors, the genetic and exposure-history diversity represented was limited.

The CDR3 runs 15 residues from the cysteine to the phenylalanine. Only the CDR3 portion is preserved as DNA: 45 bases, with reading frame beginning at the first base. V and J lose 0 bases and 0 bases, and a span of 8 bases separates them. CDR1 and CDR2, per the germline V gene, are SGHRS and YFSETQ. Using the deep immunoSEQ assay, multiplex PCR amplified TCR CDR3 regions from genomic DNA. Extracted genomic DNA from each cell subset was distributed evenly across all wells of several immunoSEQ 96-well plates, and each plate was treated as a replicate. For sorted subsets, each replicate PCR was loaded with around 220 ng genomic DNA, equivalent to about 30,000 T cell genomes. The purified libraries were quantified using a Qubit 3.0 fluorometer, sized with a Bioanalyzer 2100, and then quantified again using the KAPA Library Quantification kit. A separate single-read 150-cycle Illumina NextSeq 550 flow cell was used to sequence each immunoSEQ 96-well plate. As for how the authors treated the data: The immunoSEQ output contained only junctional sequences without quality scores, so filtering could not match that applied to full-length reads. To assign V/J genes and CDR3, sequences were annotated against IMGT germline references using PyIR, a Python wrapper for IgBLAST v1.9. Reads with weak V/J assignments (E-value above 1e-6), missing CDR3, stop codons, out-of-frame junctions, or ambiguous translated residues were removed. V3J clonotypes were defined as sequences sharing the same inferred V gene, J gene, and CDR3 amino acid sequence. The percentage overlap between two repertoires was calculated by dividing the number of shared unique clonotypes by the size of the smaller repertoire. Richness of each repertoire was evaluated using RTK rarefaction, the Chao1 estimator, and Recon v2.1 estimates of unobserved clonotypes. Generation probabilities were computed with OLGA for all TCRbeta clonotypes obtained by the gDNA method from several donors. Held by TCRdb, this immuneACCESS table contains in-frame sequences only and omits some clones. Under half of the omission traces to an unresolved V gene where checked; the cause of the rest is unknown. Clonal size and the V and J genes are those of that table, whereas D and trimming came from the DNA. This sample comprises about 2.3 million clones, roughly 90% of them detected only once. Approximately 0.41% of the sample belongs to the ten largest clones.

Regarding this clone: Its recognized antigen is unknown. Base quality data are lacking; no much larger clone is found one base away. Other DNA sequences from this sample encode an identical CDR3 as well.

Healthy HIV-negative adults with no recently reported acute infections or vaccinations were included as donors. Every donor was a Caucasian adult residing in Nashville, Tennessee, USA. Magnetic negative selection was used to enrich CD4+ T cells, after which naive cells were positively selected on CD45RA and the negative fraction became the memory subset. Blood was collected by leukapheresis, and PBMCs were isolated by Ficoll-Histopaque density gradient centrifugation and then cryopreserved in liquid nitrogen vapor phase. Analytical flow cytometry was used to check the purity and quantity of each magnetically sorted T cell population. Genomic DNA was isolated from every sorted fraction and measured by UV absorbance on a Nanodrop 2000c.

This TCR derives from a man aged 18 to 29 in good health. Some clones in this sample may be carry-over from other donors' samples. Sequencing used naive CD4+ T cells from PBMCs. The intended sense of this specimen's cell subset or site label: CD45RA+ positively selected. Recombination connected TRBV5-1 to TRBJ2-3; the D gene is unclear. The CDR3 region: CASSLVGSSTDTQYF. The DNA sequence reads TGCGCCAGCAGCTTGGTGGGCAGCAGCACAGATACGCAGTATTTT.